This TCR beta chain originates from a study of identifying expanded T cells in peripheral blood. Overall study results and limits: Technical replicates showed about 1.1 changed clones; around 2 weeks about 16; four weeks 19. Across healthy donors, higher total template counts meant significantly greater approximately two-week count variance.

Only a few counts were recorded for this clone. The antigen is not known. Produced via immunoSEQ multiplex PCR; TCRdb's table is partial and in-frame only. The table records around 57,000 clones, more than 70% of them present only once. Germline trimming cut 6 bases from V and 9 bases from J; bases unmatched to any gene: 13. CDR3 length: 16 amino acids. Germline V gene data show CDR1 as KGHSH and CDR2 as LQKENI. Source material: blood. The J gene is TRBJ1-6, the V gene TRBV18, with 8 bases identical to TRBD1. The receptor was isolated from a person aged 18 to 70 in good health. In DNA form, the CDR3 reads TGTGCCAGCTCGCCCGACAGGGGTACATTGGGTTCACCCCTCCACTTT. It encodes CASSPDRGTLGSPLHF.